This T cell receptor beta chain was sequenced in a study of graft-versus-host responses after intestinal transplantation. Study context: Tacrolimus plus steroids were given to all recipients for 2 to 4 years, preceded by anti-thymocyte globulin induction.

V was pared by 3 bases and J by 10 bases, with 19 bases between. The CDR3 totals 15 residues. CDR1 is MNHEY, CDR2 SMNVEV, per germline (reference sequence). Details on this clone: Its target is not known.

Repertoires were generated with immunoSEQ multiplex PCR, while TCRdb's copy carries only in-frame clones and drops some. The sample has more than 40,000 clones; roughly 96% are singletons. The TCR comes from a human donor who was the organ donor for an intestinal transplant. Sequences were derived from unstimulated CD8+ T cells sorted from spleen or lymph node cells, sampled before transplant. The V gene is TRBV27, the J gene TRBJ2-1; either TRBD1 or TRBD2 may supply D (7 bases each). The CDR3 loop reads CASSFRGGALSEQFF. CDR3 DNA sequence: TGTGCCAGCAGTTTCAGGGGGGGGGCCTTGTCGGAGCAGTTCTTC.